Presented here are 27 T cell receptor beta chains from one specimen sequenced in a study of CD8+CD57+ T cells in acquired aplastic anemia. For CDR3 and TCR beta VDJ profiling, genomic DNA was the template used. TCRdb analysed the reads with MiXCR anew, one entry per CDR3 protein. The sample contains 400,000 to 500,000 distinct CDR3 sequences, about two thirds of which appear only once. Sequenced: sorted CD4+, CD8+, or CD8+CD57+ T cells (not recorded which) from PBMCs. The receptors stem from a human donor in good health, serving as a control.

The rearrangement uses TRBV20-1 and TRBJ2-5; D remains ambiguous. The germline CDR1 and CDR2 sequences are DFQATT and SNEGSKA (reference sequence). CDR3 length equals 13 residues. V was clipped by 4 bases and J by 4 bases, with 13 bases between them. This CDR3 reads CSAISPYRETQYF. CDR3 bases: TGCAGTGCTATAAGTCCCTACAGAGAGACCCAGTACTTC.

This chain connects TRBV7-6 to TRBJ2-3; unclear D gene. Trimming removed 5 bases at V and 15 bases at J, with 27 bases between. The CDR3 loop spans 15 amino acids. Germline CDR1 reads SGHVS; CDR2 reads FNYEAQ. The CDR3 DNA reads TGTGCCAGCAGCGGAGTCATGGGTTATGGCTACACGTTCTATTTT. Residues: CASSGVMGYGYTFYF.

This clonotype came up once. No conserved phenylalanine or tryptophan ends this CDR3, so it is likely a read error. CDR3 sequence: CSAKGHPGTGELFL. The CDR3, as DNA: TGCAGTGCTAAAGGTCATCCGGGCACCGGGGAGCTGTTTCTT. The chain couples TRBV20-1 to TRBJ2-2, with D unresolved. Germline V gene data show CDR1 as DFQATT and CDR2 as SNEGSKA (reference sequence). The CDR3 runs 14 residues. V dropped 4 bases and J dropped 4 bases, with 13 bases sitting between them.

Concerning this clonotype: The CDR3 ends on some other residue instead of the conserved phenylalanine or tryptophan, so this is likely a read error. It is unclear where the CDR3 begins or ends on the DNA, so no DNA is shown, and the CDR3 is as TCRdb lists it. This chain uses TRBV7-2 with TRBJ2-1; the table names TRBD2, a call not compared with the DNA. CDR1 is SGHTA, CDR2 FQGNSA, per germline. The CDR3 is 13 residues long, counting both termini. The CDR3 sequence: CASSLEGYGYTFG.

V gene TRBV19 combines with J gene TRBJ1-1; tentatively, D is TRBD1 (5 bases). Trimming removed 10 bases at V and 14 bases at J, with 32 bases between. CDR3 length: 15 amino acids. The germline gives CDR1 LNHDA, CDR2 SQIVND (reference sequence). The CDR3 here is CATTPGIANNGELFF. The CDR3 DNA follows: TGTGCCACCACCCCAGGGATCGCCAACAACGGGGAACTGTTCTTT.

In regard to this clonotype: This CDR3 is missing its conserved last phenylalanine or tryptophan, likely due to a read error. Because the CDR3's place on the DNA is in doubt, the DNA is left out and the CDR3 is given as listed by TCRdb. J is TRBJ2-1 and V is TRBV2; TRBD1 was called by the table and not checked on the DNA. From germline, CDR1 is SNHLY and CDR2 FYNNEI. The CDR3 is 15 amino acids long, termini counted. This CDR3 is CASSSGRGHGYTFGS.

As concerns this clonotype: A read error is possible here, since a much larger clone lies one base away. This rearrangement joins TRBV24-1 to TRBJ1-5; D is unclear. The V gene lost 5 bases and the J gene lost 4 bases, with 14 bases spanning the gap. CDR3 size: 15 residues. Germline V gene data show CDR1 as KGHDR and CDR2 as SFDVKD. The CDR3: CATSVAGILNQPQHF. CDR3 DNA: TGTGCCACCAGTGTCGCCGGGATCTTAAATCAGCCCCAGCATTTT.

J is TRBJ1-1 and V is TRBV12-3 or TRBV12-4; D uncertain. Trimming stripped 5 bases from V and 4 bases from J, with 8 bases between. The CDR3 extends over 12 amino acids. The CDR3 DNA is TGTGCCAGCAGTCGGGAATCCACTGAAGCTTTCTTT. This encodes CASSRESTEAFF.

A remark on this clonotype: With a much larger clone just one base away, this may be a read error. This chain uses TRBV6-2 or TRBV6-3 with TRBJ2-1; TRBD1 matches 10 bases. The junction had 7 bases not matched to a gene; V was cut back by 8 bases and J by 9 bases. The CDR3 totals 13 residues. The germline V gene encodes CDR1 MNHEY and CDR2 SVGEGT. In DNA, the CDR3 is TGTGCCAGCGGGGACAGGGGATCGCGTGAGCAGTTCTTC. Translation: CASGDRGSREQFF.

The chain links TRBV19 to TRBJ1-1; 11 bases are shared with TRBD1. The CDR3 runs to 15 residues. Germline V gives CDR1 LNHDA, CDR2 SQIVND (reference sequence). After removal of 3 bases from V and 4 bases from J, the junction contained 4 bases not matched to a gene. The CDR3 loop reads CASSIYGTGGTEAFF. The CDR3 bases are TGTGCCAGTAGTATCTACGGGACAGGGGGCACTGAAGCTTTCTTT.

This chain joins TRBV5-1 and TRBJ2-5; TRBD2 agrees at 14 bases. The trim removed 4 bases at V and 0 bases at J, leaving 11 bases unmatched. The CDR3 contains 19 residues. The germline V gene encodes CDR1 SGHRS and CDR2 YFSETQ. CDR3 region: CASSVDGGTSGGHQETQYF. CDR3 DNA sequence: TGCGCCAGCAGCGTAGACGGGGGGACTAGCGGGGGTCACCAAGAGACCCAGTACTTC.

This clonotype was detected a few times. The DNA of the CDR3 is TGCAGTGCTCAGGGAAATGGAAACACCATATATTTT. It codes for CSAQGNGNTIYF. The J gene is TRBJ1-3, the V gene TRBV20-1; perhaps TRBD1 as D (5 bases). This CDR3 has 12 residues. V was clipped by 5 bases and J by 3 bases, with 8 bases between them. CDR1 DFQATT and CDR2 SNEGSKA come from the germline V gene (reference sequence).

Remarks on this clonotype: This sequence may be a read error, since a much larger clone differs from it by one base. This rearrangement joins TRBV12-3 or TRBV12-4 to TRBJ2-1, with D possibly being TRBD2 (7 bases). This CDR3 region has 15 residues. Trimming stripped 3 bases from V and 9 bases from J, with 18 bases between. CDR3 loop: CASSFMGGAGTEQFF. CDR3 in DNA: TGTGCCAGCAGTTTTATGGGGGGGGCCGGGACTGAGCAGTTCTTC.

In regard to this clonotype: Here the CDR3 omits its conserved ending phenylalanine or tryptophan, so a read error is the likely source. The chain carries TRBV10-3 and TRBJ2-1, with D uncertain. This CDR3 spans 16 amino acids. Germline V gene data show CDR1 as ENHRY and CDR2 as SYGVKD. CDR3 DNA: TGCGCCATCAGTGAGGCGACGGACCGGGCAGGAAATGAGCAGTTCCTC. It is translated as CAISEATDRAGNEQFL.

The sample holds many counts of this clonotype. V is TRBV5-4 and J is TRBJ1-2; TRBD1 is a possible D gene (5 bases). The V and J ends lost 6 bases and 7 bases respectively, with 25 bases between them. There are 16 residues in the CDR3. Germline V gene sequence: CDR1 SGHNT, CDR2 YYREEE (reference sequence). In DNA, the CDR3 is TGTGCCAGCACCCGAAAACGTGGGACGGAACTTTTTGGCTACACCTTC. It encodes CASTRKRGTELFGYTF.

This clonotype has just a few counts. The chain employs TRBV3-1 and TRBJ2-5, with 9 nucleotides matching TRBD2. This CDR3 spans 16 amino acids. The junction had 5 bases not matched to a gene; V was cut back by 0 bases and J by 3 bases. Per germline, CDR1 LGHDT and CDR2 YNNKEL (reference sequence). The CDR3 loop is CASSQDRRGGEETQYF. In DNA, the CDR3 is TGTGCCAGCAGCCAAGATCGGCGGGGGGGGGAAGAGACCCAGTACTTC.

Ten or more counts support this clonotype. The chain couples TRBV7-2 to TRBJ2-5, with 7 bases lining up with TRBD2. CDR1 is SGHTA, CDR2 FQGNSA, per germline. The length of the CDR3 is 14 residues. V lost 0 bases and J lost 4; bases outside the gene matches: 2. CDR3 DNA sequence: TGTGCCAGCAGCTTAGCGCGGGAGAGAGAGACCCAGTACTTC. Its translation: CASSLARERETQYF.

As for this clonotype: One junction end disagrees with the germline gene, perhaps due to a read error. The V gene is TRBV15, the J gene TRBJ1-2; a weak D match, TRBD1 (6 bases). Germline CDR1 is LNHNV and CDR2 is YYDKDF (reference sequence). This CDR3 has 14 amino acids. The chain's CDR3 is CASSGQGGAGGYTF. As DNA, the CDR3 is TGTGCCAGCAGCGGGCAAGGGGGGGCAGGTGGCTACACCTTC.

This clonotype came up once. The junction departs from germline at one end; a sequencing error may be responsible. This chain links TRBV4-1 with TRBJ2-2; D is uncertain. Germline-derived CDR1 and CDR2 are MGHRA and YSYEKL. This CDR3 has 15 amino acids. In nucleotides, the CDR3 is TGTGCCAGCAGCCAATCCGAGGTAGCAATCGGGGAGCTGTTTTTT. Protein product: CASSQSEVAIGELFF.

The J gene is TRBJ1-1, the V gene TRBV25-1, with no clear D. Germline loops: CDR1 MGHDK, CDR2 SYGVNS. The CDR3 extends over 14 amino acids. Between the trimmed V and J ends, which lost 2 bases and 8 bases, there was a span of 15 bases. The CDR3: CASSELGSGTEAFF. The CDR3 DNA reads TGTGCCAGCAGTGAACTTGGGTCGGGAACAGAAGCTTTCTTT.

J is TRBJ2-3 and V is TRBV7-2, with no clear D. The germline CDR1 and CDR2 sequences are SGHTA and FQGNSA. The V and J ends lost 0 bases and 15 bases respectively, with 22 bases between them. The CDR3 sequence is 15 residues long. CDR3 protein: CASSLARPRAEAFYF. CDR3 coding DNA: TGTGCCAGCAGCTTAGCGCGTCCAAGGGCTGAAGCTTTCTATTTT.

The chain links TRBV6-1 to TRBJ1-2; maybe TRBD1 (5 bases). CDR3 size: 15 residues. Germline-derived CDR1 and CDR2 are MNHNS and SASEGT. V lost 6 bases and J lost 0, with 14 bases in between. CDR3 nucleotide sequence: TGTGCCAGCAGCGAGTCGAACAGGACTAACTATGGCTACACCTTC. Protein: CASSESNRTNYGYTF.

This clonotype is a singleton in its sample. A junction end diverges from the germline sequence, so it may reflect a read error. This chain uses TRBV5-1 with TRBJ1-6, with D tentatively TRBD1 (6 bases). The CDR3 runs 12 residues. CDR1 SGHRS and CDR2 YFSETQ come from the germline V gene. Written as DNA, the CDR3 is TGCGCCAGCAGCTACCTCGACAGGTCCTACGACTTT. Translation: CASSYLDRSYDF.

With regard to this clonotype: A much larger clone lies a single base off, so this may be a read error. The CDR3 loop is CASSLGIAGGITDTQYF. DNA of the CDR3: TGTGCCAGCAGCTTGGGGATAGCGGGGGGTATCACAGATACGCAGTATTTT. J is TRBJ2-3 and V is TRBV6-5, with TRBD2 matching 10 bases. With 6 bases clipped from V and 2 bases from J, the junction kept 11 bases outside the gene matches. From germline, CDR1 is MNHEY and CDR2 SVGAGI. The CDR3 length is 17 residues.

This clonotype was counted ten times or more. The chain links TRBV6-6 to TRBJ2-2; the D gene is possibly TRBD1 (6 bases). The V gene lost 6 bases and the J gene lost 0 bases, with 11 bases spanning the gap. The CDR3 is 15 amino acids. The germline V gene encodes CDR1 MNHNY and CDR2 SVGAGI (reference sequence). The DNA of the CDR3 is TGTGCCAGCAGACCACGGACAGCGAACACCGGGGAGCTGTTTTTT. Translating it yields CASRPRTANTGELFF.

The chain uses TRBV9 and TRBJ2-3, with TRBD2 matching 8 bases. V shed 4 bases and J 4 bases; nucleotides not matched to a gene: 8. The CDR3 runs 15 residues. CDR1 and CDR2 (germline): SGDLS, YYNGEE. DNA of the CDR3: TGTGCCAGCAGCTACTGCGGGGGGCGCCCAGATACGCAGTATTTT. This sequence encodes CASSYCGGRPDTQYF. The full variable domain, with the rest looked up from reference TRBV9 and TRBJ2-3, is DSGVTQTPKHLITATGQRVTLRCSPRSGDLSVYWYQQSLDQGLQFLIQYYNGEERAKGNILERFSAQQFPDLHSELNLSSLELGDSALYFCASSYCGGRPDTQYFGPGTRLTVL.

V gene TRBV7-9 combines with J gene TRBJ2-2, with 12 bases lining up with TRBD1. The CDR3 covers 16 residues. V was clipped by 4 bases and J by 13 bases; unmatched bases: 13. Germline CDR1 is SEHNR and CDR2 is FQNEAQ (reference sequence). Here the CDR3 DNA reads TGTGCCAGCAGCTGGGGGACAGGGGGCACCGGGGGGCTGCTGTTTTTT. This encodes CASSWGTGGTGGLLFF.